This T cell receptor (beta chain) was captured in a study of cytomegalovirus exposure and HLA in healthy donors. Study-wide findings and caveats: Reportedly, diagnosis of cytomegalovirus status by the classifier showed high specificity and sensitivity. Most sequenced TCRs were rare (though some public TCRs occurred in many donors).

The protocol was immunoSEQ multiplex PCR, while the TCRdb copy is restricted to in-frame clones and leaves out a portion. The sample includes about 120,000 clones, roughly 84% of them seen just once. The germline gives CDR1 MGHDK, CDR2 SYGVNS. This CDR3 comprises 14 residues. Notes on this clone: The antigen remains unidentified. At one boundary the junction diverges from the germline segment, which might be a read error.

This chain links TRBV25-1 with TRBJ2-3; TRBD2 might be the D (5 bases). The TCR sequence derives from a woman aged 25 to 45 in good health and CMV-seronegative. What was sequenced was PBMCs. The CDR3 DNA reads TGTGTCAGCAACCCCGGGATGTCGAGAGATACGCAGTATTTT. Translated: CVSNPGMSRDTQYF. The variable domain in full, completed from reference TRBV25-1 and TRBJ2-3, reads EADIYQTPRYLVIGTGKKITLECSQTMGHDKMYWYQQDPGMELHLIHYSYGVNSTEKGDLSSESTVSRIRTEHFPLTLESARPSHTSQYLCVSNPGMSRDTQYFGPGTRLTVL.